A selection of T cell receptor beta chains follows, all from one sample in a study of radiotherapy plus CTLA-4 blockade in lung cancer. Data came from immunoSEQ multiplex PCR; TCRdb stores just in-frame clones and leaves some out. The data show 56,000 or so clones, roughly 80% seen once. The input for sequencing was peripheral blood, taken from a patient treated with radiotherapy plus ipilimumab. The receptor set was obtained from a human donor with non-small cell lung cancer who had a complete response to radiotherapy plus ipilimumab. Each CDR3 is given with its conserved first and last residue. The order of the fields is J gene, V gene, D gene, clone size, CDR3 protein, CDR3 DNA. The D gene is left open where the match is weak. Rows give clone size only sometimes, using once, few, many, or a class for an expanded clone.

>TRBJ1-1|TRBV18|TRBD1|.
CASSPPGTGFTAFF
TGTGCCAGCTCACCACCGGGGACAGGGTTCACAGCTTTCTTT
>TRBJ2-7|TRBV6-1|TRBD2|.
CASILAVFGEQYF
TGTGCCTCGATACTAGCGGTCTTCGGGGAGCAGTACTTC
>TRBJ2-1|TRBV7-2|TRBD2|.
CASRKGSSGSNEQFF
TGTGCCAGCAGAAAGGGGTCTAGCGGGAGCAATGAGCAGTTCTTC
>TRBJ1-6|TRBV5-1|TRBD1|few
CASSSGTGNKDSPLHF
TGCGCCAGCAGCTCCGGGACAGGGAATAAGGATTCACCCCTCCACTTT
>TRBJ2-1|TRBV27|TRBD2|.
CASSPGTSGYNEQFF
TGTGCCAGCAGTCCCGGGACTAGCGGCTACAATGAGCAGTTCTTC
>TRBJ2-7|TRBV6-1|.|.
CASSEGQIYYEQYF
TGTGCCAGCAGTGAAGGACAGATTTACTACGAGCAGTACTTC
>TRBJ2-5|TRBV7-8|TRBD1|once
CASSLGPGQVQETQYF
TGTGCCAGCAGCTTAGGACCGGGACAGGTACAAGAGACCCAGTACTTC
>TRBJ1-3|TRBV7-9|.|.
CASRPTGPGNTIYF
TGTGCCAGCAGACCTACAGGGCCCGGAAACACCATATATTTT
>TRBJ1-5|TRBV4-1|TRBD1|.
CASSPTGVLEPQHF
TGCGCCAGCAGCCCCACAGGGGTCCTGGAGCCCCAGCATTTT
>TRBJ2-2|TRBV7-9|TRBD1|.
CASSPPAGTGGDRELFF
TGTGCCAGCAGCCCCCCGGCGGGGACAGGGGGTGACCGGGAGCTGTTTTTT
>TRBJ2-7|TRBV5-1|.|.
CASSLTGQTEQYF
TGCGCCAGCAGCTTAACCGGACAGACCGAGCAGTACTTC
>TRBJ2-7|TRBV30|.|.
CAWSRLGLSSYEQYF
TGTGCCTGGAGTCGGTTGGGCCTTAGCTCCTACGAGCAGTACTTC
>TRBJ1-2|TRBV6-6|TRBD1|few
CASSPGTGSYGYTF
TGTGCCAGCAGCCCCGGGACAGGTTCCTATGGCTACACCTTC
>TRBJ1-1|TRBV12-5|.|.
CASGLVFTPDKNTEAFF
TGTGCTAGTGGTTTGGTCTTCACGCCCGACAAGAACACTGAAGCTTTCTTT
>TRBJ1-5|TRBV9|TRBD1|.
CASSVVHTDRQGASGDSNQPQHF
TGTGCCAGCAGCGTAGTCCACACTGACCGACAGGGGGCGAGCGGAGATAGCAATCAGCCCCAGCATTTT
>TRBJ1-2|TRBV5-1|TRBD1|.
CASSSDRDRVSGYTF
TGCGCCAGCAGCTCGGACCGGGACAGGGTGTCTGGCTACACCTTC
>TRBJ2-5|TRBV7-6|TRBD2|once
CASSSPTGGRAQYF
TGTGCCAGCAGCTCTCCGACGGGGGGGAGGGCCCAGTACTTC
>TRBJ1-5|TRBV4-1|.|.
CASSQQGGNNQPQHF
TGCGCCAGCAGTCAACAGGGAGGGAACAATCAGCCCCAGCATTTT
>TRBJ1-4|TRBV7-2|.|.
CASSAQLSGGEKLFF
TGTGCCAGCAGCGCGCAGTTAAGCGGAGGTGAAAAACTGTTTTTT
>TRBJ1-3|TRBV28|.|few
CASRVNGDHTIYF
TGTGCCAGCAGGGTAAATGGAGACCACACCATATATTTT
>TRBJ2-1|TRBV10-3|TRBD1|.
CAIADRGGGNEQFF
TGTGCCATCGCGGACAGGGGCGGTGGCAATGAGCAGTTCTTC
>TRBJ2-1|TRBV6-1|.|.
CASSEADGLGQFF
TGTGCCAGCAGTGAAGCAGACGGACTGGGGCAGTTCTTC
>TRBJ1-6|TRBV30|.|.
CAWSSGMRSYNSPLHF
TGTGCCTGGAGTTCAGGGATGAGGAGTTATAATTCACCCCTCCACTTT
>TRBJ2-3|TRBV19|.|.
CASRQGVLEADTQYF
TGTGCCAGTAGACAGGGTGTCCTCGAAGCAGATACGCAGTATTTT
>TRBJ1-1|TRBV6-6|.|few
CASSYSRPTDTEAFF
TGTGCCAGCAGTTACTCGCGCCCAACGGACACTGAAGCTTTCTTT
>TRBJ2-3|TRBV7-2|TRBD2|.
CASSRGLETDTQYF
TGTGCCAGCAGCCGAGGACTAGAAACAGATACGCAGTATTTT
>TRBJ2-3|TRBV7-9|TRBD2|.
CAKGLAGLADTQYF
TGTGCCAAAGGACTAGCGGGATTAGCAGATACGCAGTATTTT
>TRBJ2-1|TRBV28|TRBD2|.
CASSFSGSGSVDEQFF
TGTGCCAGCAGTTTTTCTGGTAGCGGGAGTGTTGATGAGCAGTTCTTC
>TRBJ2-2|TRBV4-1|.|.
CASSQEGNTGELFF
TGCGCCAGCAGCCAGGAGGGGAACACCGGGGAGCTGTTTTTT
>TRBJ1-2|TRBV30|.|.
CAWSDSGLYGYTF
TGTGCCTGGAGTGACTCAGGGTTATATGGCTACACCTTC
>TRBJ2-7|TRBV7-8|TRBD1|.
CASSSGGEQYF
TGTGCCAGCAGCTCAGGGGGCGAGCAGTACTTC
>TRBJ1-2|TRBV5-6|.|.
CASSKITSGGNYGYTF
TGTGCCAGCAGCAAAATTACTAGCGGGGGCAACTATGGCTACACCTTC
>TRBJ2-1|TRBV7-6|.|.
CASSKLDLSSYNEQFF
TGTGCCAGCAGCAAACTGGACTTGTCCTCTTACAATGAGCAGTTCTTC
>TRBJ2-3|TRBV4-1|TRBD2|once
CASSQDVAGARDTQYF
TGCGCCAGCAGCCAAGATGTAGCGGGGGCGAGAGATACGCAGTATTTT
>TRBJ2-5|TRBV20-1|.|.
CSAQGPETQYF
TGCAGTGCCCAGGGGCCAGAGACCCAGTACTTC
>TRBJ2-1|TRBV10-2|.|.
CASILADRSWDEQFF
TGCGCCAGCATCCTTGCGGACAGATCTTGGGATGAGCAGTTCTTC
>TRBJ2-5|TRBV9|.|.
CASSVLDQETQYF
TGTGCCAGCAGCGTACTAGACCAAGAGACCCAGTACTTC
>TRBJ2-4|TRBV6-6|TRBD1|.
CASSLDRVAKNIQYF
TGTGCCAGCAGCCTGGACAGGGTGGCCAAAAACATTCAGTACTTC
>TRBJ2-5|TRBV5-4|TRBD2|.
CASSVSGTRKETQYF
TGTGCCAGCAGCGTTAGCGGGACCCGTAAAGAGACCCAGTACTTC
>TRBJ2-1|TRBV11-2|TRBD2|once
CASSIEGWWQRERNEQFF
TGTGCCAGCAGCATAGAGGGATGGTGGCAGCGGGAGAGGAATGAGCAGTTCTTC
>TRBJ2-2|TRBV30|.|.
CAFRGSGTGELFF
TGTGCCTTTCGAGGGTCCGGCACCGGGGAGCTGTTTTTT
>TRBJ1-1|TRBV7-8|.|once
CASSLAIRNTEAFF
TGTGCCAGCAGCTTGGCCATCCGGAACACTGAAGCTTTCTTT
>TRBJ2-7|TRBV14|TRBD1|.
CASSPRTGNYEQYF
TGTGCCAGCAGCCCCCGGACAGGGAACTACGAGCAGTACTTC
>TRBJ2-7|TRBV7-9|TRBD1|medium-sized
CASSWTGQAYEQYF
TGTGCCAGCAGCTGGACAGGGCAGGCCTACGAGCAGTACTTC
>TRBJ1-4|TRBV4-1|.|.
CASSQGRGEKLFF
TGCGCCAGCAGCCAAGGAAGGGGGGAAAAACTGTTTTTT
>TRBJ1-2|TRBV30|.|.
CAWTGNYGYTF
TGTGCCTGGACAGGGAACTATGGCTACACCTTC
>TRBJ2-1|TRBV7-6|.|.
CASSLSDEQFF
TGTGCCAGCAGCTTGAGCGATGAGCAGTTCTTC
>TRBJ1-2|TRBV10-3|.|few
CAISDPTPGGYGYTF
TGTGCCATCAGTGACCCGACCCCGGGGGGCTATGGCTACACCTTC
>TRBJ1-1|TRBV18|.|.
CASSETFQNTEAFF
TGTGCCAGCTCAGAAACTTTCCAAAACACTGAAGCTTTCTTT
>TRBJ1-5|TRBV15|.|.
CATSSTRNSNQPQHF
TGTGCCACCAGCAGCACAAGAAATAGCAATCAGCCCCAGCATTTT
>TRBJ1-2|TRBV11-2|.|.
CASSPLTANYGYTF
TGTGCCAGCAGCCCCCTTACAGCTAACTATGGCTACACCTTC
>TRBJ1-3|TRBV19|.|.
CASTSWQVPGNTIYF
TGTGCCAGTACCTCATGGCAGGTCCCTGGAAACACCATATATTTT
>TRBJ1-3|TRBV6-5|.|.
CASRLGTGSGNTIYF
TGTGCCAGCAGGCTAGGGACTGGCTCTGGAAACACCATATATTTT
>TRBJ2-7|TRBV7-9|TRBD1|.
CASSLGTGPKVYEQYF
TGTGCCAGCAGCTTAGGGACAGGGCCTAAGGTCTACGAGCAGTACTTC
>TRBJ2-1|TRBV5-1|TRBD1|.
CASSPQLDRAREQFF
TGCGCCAGCAGCCCGCAACTTGACAGGGCTCGAGAGCAGTTCTTC